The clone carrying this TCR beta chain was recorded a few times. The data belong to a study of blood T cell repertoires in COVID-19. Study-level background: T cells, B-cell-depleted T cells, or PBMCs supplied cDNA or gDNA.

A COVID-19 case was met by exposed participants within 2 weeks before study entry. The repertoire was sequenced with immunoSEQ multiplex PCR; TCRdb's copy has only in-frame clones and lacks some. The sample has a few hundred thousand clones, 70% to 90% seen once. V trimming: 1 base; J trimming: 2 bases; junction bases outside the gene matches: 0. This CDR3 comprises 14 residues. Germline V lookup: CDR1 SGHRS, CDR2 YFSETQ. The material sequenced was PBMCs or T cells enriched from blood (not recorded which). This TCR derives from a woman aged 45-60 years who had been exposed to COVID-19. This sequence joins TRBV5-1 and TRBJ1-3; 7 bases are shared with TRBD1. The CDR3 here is CASSLRGPGNTIYF. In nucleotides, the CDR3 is TGCGCCAGCAGCTTGAGGGGGCCTGGAAACACCATATATTTT.